These T cell receptor beta chains were read from a single sample in a study of blood T cell repertoires in COVID-19. Sequencing used immunoSEQ multiplex PCR; TCRdb keeps in-frame clones, though not all of them. The profile shows around 170,000 clones, over 65% of them singletons. The sample was peripheral blood. Receptors were obtained from a woman of 80 years or more with acute or convalescent COVID-19. CDR3s include the opening cysteine and the closing phenylalanine or tryptophan. D genes are given only for firm matches. Rows may omit the clone size; those that give it use once, few, many or a size class.

j_gene,d_gene,abundance,v_gene,CDR3aa,CDR3nt
TRBJ2-2,NA,few,TRBV19,CASSISGSTGELFF,TGTGCCAGTAGTATCTCGGGTAGCACCGGGGAGCTGTTTTTT
TRBJ2-3,TRBD2,NA,TRBV4-3,CASSPLALADTQYF,TGCGCCAGCAGCCCACTAGCGCTGGCAGATACGCAGTATTTT
TRBJ1-3,TRBD1,NA,TRBV18,CASSPGQGAEGNTIYF,TGTGCCAGCTCACCCGGACAGGGGGCGGAAGGAAACACCATATATTTT
TRBJ2-7,NA,few,TRBV19,CASSIGPAYEQYF,TGTGCCAGTAGTATAGGTCCAGCCTACGAGCAGTACTTC
TRBJ2-7,NA,NA,TRBV28,CASSSAGQAGYEQYF,TGTGCCAGCAGCTCTGCGGGTCAAGCGGGCTACGAGCAGTACTTC
TRBJ1-2,NA,NA,TRBV6-1,CASSEAPGYYGYTF,TGTGCCAGCAGTGAAGCGCCAGGGTACTATGGCTACACCTTC
TRBJ2-7,TRBD1,NA,TRBV19,CASSKTGELIYEQYF,TGTGCCAGTAGTAAGACAGGGGAACTCATCTACGAGCAGTACTTC
TRBJ1-3,NA,NA,TRBV28,CASSFLGATESGNTIYF,TGTGCCAGCAGTTTTTTGGGGGCTACTGAGAGCGGAAACACCATATATTTT
TRBJ2-2,NA,NA,TRBV10-3,CAISVEGARTGELFF,TGTGCCATCAGTGTGGAGGGGGCGCGCACCGGGGAGCTGTTTTTT
TRBJ2-5,NA,once,TRBV5-6,CASSRDPRASETQYF,TGTGCCAGCAGCCGTGATCCGAGGGCGTCGGAGACCCAGTACTTC
TRBJ2-3,TRBD2,NA,TRBV2,CASSFILQRTSGRPTDTQYF,TGTGCCAGCAGCTTTATCTTGCAAAGGACTAGCGGGAGGCCCACAGATACGCAGTATTTT
TRBJ2-5,TRBD1,NA,TRBV7-9,CASSLGDRGIQETQYF,TGTGCCAGCAGCTTAGGGGACAGGGGAATTCAAGAGACCCAGTACTTC
TRBJ1-1,NA,NA,TRBV19,CASSIEWGRAEAFF,TGTGCCAGTAGTATAGAATGGGGCAGGGCTGAAGCTTTCTTT
TRBJ2-1,TRBD2,NA,TRBV6-5,CASSYRLAGFGEQFF,TGTGCCAGCAGTTACAGATTAGCGGGATTTGGTGAGCAGTTCTTC